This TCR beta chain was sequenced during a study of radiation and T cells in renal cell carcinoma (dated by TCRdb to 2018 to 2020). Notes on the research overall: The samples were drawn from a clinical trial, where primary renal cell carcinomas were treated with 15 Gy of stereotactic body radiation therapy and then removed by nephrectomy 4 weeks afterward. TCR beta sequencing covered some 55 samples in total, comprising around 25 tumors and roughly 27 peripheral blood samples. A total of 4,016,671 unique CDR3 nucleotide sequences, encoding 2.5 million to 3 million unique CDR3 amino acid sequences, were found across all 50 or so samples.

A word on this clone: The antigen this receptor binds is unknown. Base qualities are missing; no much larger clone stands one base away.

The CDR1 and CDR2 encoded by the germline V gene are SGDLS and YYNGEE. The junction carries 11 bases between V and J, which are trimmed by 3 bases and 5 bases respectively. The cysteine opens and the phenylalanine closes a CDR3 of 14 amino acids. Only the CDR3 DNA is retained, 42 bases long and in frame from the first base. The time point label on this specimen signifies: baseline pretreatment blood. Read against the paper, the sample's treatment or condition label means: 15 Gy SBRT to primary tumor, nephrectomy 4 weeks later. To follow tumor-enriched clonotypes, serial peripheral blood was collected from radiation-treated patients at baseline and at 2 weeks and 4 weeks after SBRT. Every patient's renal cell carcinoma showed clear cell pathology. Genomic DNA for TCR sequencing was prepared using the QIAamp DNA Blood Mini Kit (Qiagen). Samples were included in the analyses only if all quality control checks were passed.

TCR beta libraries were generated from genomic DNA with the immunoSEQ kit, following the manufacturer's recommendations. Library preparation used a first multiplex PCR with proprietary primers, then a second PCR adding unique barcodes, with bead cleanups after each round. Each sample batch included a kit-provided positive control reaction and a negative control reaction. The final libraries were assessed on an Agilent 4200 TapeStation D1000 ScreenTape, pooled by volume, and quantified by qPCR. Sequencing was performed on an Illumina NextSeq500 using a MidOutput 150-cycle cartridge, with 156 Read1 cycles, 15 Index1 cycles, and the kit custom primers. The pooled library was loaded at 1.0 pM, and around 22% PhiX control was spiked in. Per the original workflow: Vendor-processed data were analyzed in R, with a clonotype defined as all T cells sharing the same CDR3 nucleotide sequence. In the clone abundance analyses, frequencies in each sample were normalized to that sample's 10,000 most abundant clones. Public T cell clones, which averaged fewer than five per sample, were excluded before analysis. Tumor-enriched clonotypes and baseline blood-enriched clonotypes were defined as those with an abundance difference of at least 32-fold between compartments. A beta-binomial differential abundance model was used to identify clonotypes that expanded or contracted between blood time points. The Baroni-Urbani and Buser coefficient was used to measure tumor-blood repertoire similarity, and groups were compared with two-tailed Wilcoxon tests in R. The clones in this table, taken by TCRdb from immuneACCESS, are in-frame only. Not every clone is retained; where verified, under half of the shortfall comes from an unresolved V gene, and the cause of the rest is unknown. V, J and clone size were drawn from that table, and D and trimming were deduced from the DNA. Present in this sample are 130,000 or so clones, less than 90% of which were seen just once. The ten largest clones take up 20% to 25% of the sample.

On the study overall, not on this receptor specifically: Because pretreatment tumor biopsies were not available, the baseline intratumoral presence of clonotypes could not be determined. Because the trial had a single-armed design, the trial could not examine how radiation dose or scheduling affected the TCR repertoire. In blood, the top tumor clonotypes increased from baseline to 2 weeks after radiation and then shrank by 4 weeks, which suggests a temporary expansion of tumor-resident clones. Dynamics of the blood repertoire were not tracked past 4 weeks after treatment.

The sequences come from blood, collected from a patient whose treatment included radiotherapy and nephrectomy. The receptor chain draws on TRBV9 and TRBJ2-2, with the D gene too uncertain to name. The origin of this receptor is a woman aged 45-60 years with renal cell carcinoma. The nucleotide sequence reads TGTGCCAGCAGCGCCCAACTCGGGACCGGGGAGCTGTTTTTT. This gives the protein CASSAQLGTGELFF.